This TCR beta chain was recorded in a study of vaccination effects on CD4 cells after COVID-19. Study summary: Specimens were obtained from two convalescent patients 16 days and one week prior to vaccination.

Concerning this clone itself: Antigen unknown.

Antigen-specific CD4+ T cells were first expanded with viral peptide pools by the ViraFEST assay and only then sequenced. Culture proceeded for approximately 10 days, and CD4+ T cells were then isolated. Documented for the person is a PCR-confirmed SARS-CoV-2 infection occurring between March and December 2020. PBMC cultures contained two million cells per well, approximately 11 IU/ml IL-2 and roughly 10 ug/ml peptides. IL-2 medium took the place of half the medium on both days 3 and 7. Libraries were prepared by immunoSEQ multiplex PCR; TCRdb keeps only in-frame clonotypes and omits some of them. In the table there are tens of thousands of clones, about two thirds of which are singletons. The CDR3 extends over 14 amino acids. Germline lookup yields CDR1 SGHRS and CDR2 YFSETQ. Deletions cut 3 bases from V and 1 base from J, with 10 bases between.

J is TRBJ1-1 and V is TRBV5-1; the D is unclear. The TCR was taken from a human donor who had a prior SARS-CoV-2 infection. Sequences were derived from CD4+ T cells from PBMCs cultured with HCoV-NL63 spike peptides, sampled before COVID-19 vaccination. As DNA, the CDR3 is TGCGCCAGCAGCTATGAAGGGAGGAACACTGAAGCTTTCTTT. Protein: CASSYEGRNTEAFF.